This T cell receptor beta chain was profiled in a study of blood T cell repertoires in COVID-19. Across the whole study: T cells, B-cell-depleted T cells, or PBMCs supplied cDNA or gDNA.

This CDR3 has 15 residues. Only in-frame clones appear in the TCRdb table, and some are missing; sequencing was by immunoSEQ multiplex PCR. In the table there are approximately 22,000 clones, over 80% of which are singletons. The sample was peripheral blood. The V gene is TRBV21-1, the J gene TRBJ2-7; TRBD1 is taken as the D call from the table, unchecked against the DNA. TRBV21-1 is recorded as a pseudogene. The sequence was obtained from a man older than 75 with active or convalescent COVID-19. CDR3 DNA: TGTGCCAGCCTTTCAACCCCGACAGGGGCCTACGAGCAGTACTTC. Translation gives CASLSTPTGAYEQYF.